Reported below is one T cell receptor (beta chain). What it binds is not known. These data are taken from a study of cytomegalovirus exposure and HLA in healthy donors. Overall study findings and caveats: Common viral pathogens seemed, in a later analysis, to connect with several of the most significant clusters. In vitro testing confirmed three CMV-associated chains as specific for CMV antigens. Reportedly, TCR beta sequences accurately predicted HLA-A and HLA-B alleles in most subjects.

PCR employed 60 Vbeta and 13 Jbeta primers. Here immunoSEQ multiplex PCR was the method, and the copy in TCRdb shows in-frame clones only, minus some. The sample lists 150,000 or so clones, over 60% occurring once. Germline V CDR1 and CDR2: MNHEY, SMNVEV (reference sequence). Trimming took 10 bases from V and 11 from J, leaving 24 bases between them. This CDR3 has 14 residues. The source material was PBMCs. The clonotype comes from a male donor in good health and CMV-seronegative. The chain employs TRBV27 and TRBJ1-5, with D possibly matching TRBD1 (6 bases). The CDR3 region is CATRGGETGTAQHF. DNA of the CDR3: TGTGCCACCCGGGGGGGGGAGACAGGAACGGCCCAGCATTTT.